The 4 T cell receptor beta chains below all came from one sample that was sequenced in a study of blood T cell repertoires in COVID-19. TCRdb's table, derived via immunoSEQ multiplex PCR, lists solely in-frame clones and lacks some. The sample consists of 200,000 to 300,000 clones, roughly 86% of them appearing once. What was sequenced was peripheral blood. These receptors came from a human donor in a cohort sampled during active COVID-19.

The chain combines TRBV9 with TRBJ2-6, with unresolved D. Trimming shortened V by 0 bases and J by 4 bases, and 11 bases separated the two germline ends. Germline V lookup: CDR1 SGDLS, CDR2 YYNGEE. This CDR3 has 16 amino acids. The CDR3 sequence: CASSVAPHAGANVLTF. For the CDR3, the DNA is TGTGCCAGCAGCGTAGCCCCCCACGCGGGGGCCAACGTCCTGACTTTC.

The chain employs TRBV28 and TRBJ1-6, with a tentative D call TRBD1 (5 bases). The CDR3 runs 14 residues. CDR1 and CDR2 (germline): MDHEN, SYDVKM. V shed 3 bases and J shed 11 bases, with 14 bases lying between them. CDR3 sequence: CASSLGREVPPLHF. As DNA, the CDR3 is TGTGCCAGCAGTTTGGGCAGGGAAGTGCCACCCCTCCACTTT.

This chain connects TRBV18 to TRBJ1-4; D possibly corresponds to TRBD1 (6 bases). CDR3 size: 15 residues. V was pared by 0 bases and J by 4 bases, with 9 bases between. Germline CDR1 KGHSH, CDR2 LQKENI. CDR3 nucleotides: TGTGCCAGCTCACCACCCCGGACAGTTAATGAAAAACTGTTTTTT. Protein product: CASSPPRTVNEKLFF.

This clone was picked up a small number of times. The genes are TRBV7-9 and TRBJ1-2; D is uncertain. V lost 1 base, J lost 3 bases, and 6 bases lay in between. The CDR3 extends over 13 amino acids. The germline CDR1 and CDR2 sequences are SEHNR and FQNEAQ (reference sequence). As DNA, the CDR3 is TGTGCCAGCAGCTTAGAACTGGACTATGGCTACACCTTC. Its protein product is CASSLELDYGYTF.